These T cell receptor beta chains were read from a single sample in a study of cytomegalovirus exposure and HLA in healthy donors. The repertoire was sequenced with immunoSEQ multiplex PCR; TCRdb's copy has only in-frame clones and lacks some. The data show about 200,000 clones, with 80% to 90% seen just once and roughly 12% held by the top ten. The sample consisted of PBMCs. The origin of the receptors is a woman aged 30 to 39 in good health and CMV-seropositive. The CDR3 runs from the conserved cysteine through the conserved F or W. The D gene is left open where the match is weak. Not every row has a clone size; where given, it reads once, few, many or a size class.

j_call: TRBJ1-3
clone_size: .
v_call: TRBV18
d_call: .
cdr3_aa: CASSRPGSSGNTIYF
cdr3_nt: TGTGCCAGCTCACGTCCCGGGAGCTCTGGAAACACCATATATTTT

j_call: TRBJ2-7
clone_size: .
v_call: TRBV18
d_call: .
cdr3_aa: CASSGQPRDEQYF
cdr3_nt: TGTGCCAGCTCCGGACAGCCGCGGGACGAGCAGTACTTC

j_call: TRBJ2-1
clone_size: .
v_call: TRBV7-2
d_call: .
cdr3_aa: CASSDWTTSRNEQFF
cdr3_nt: TGTGCCAGCAGCGACTGGACTACTTCACGCAATGAGCAGTTCTTC

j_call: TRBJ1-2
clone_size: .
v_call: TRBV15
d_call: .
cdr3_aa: CATSRDLGAYGYTF
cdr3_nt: TGTGCCACCAGCAGAGATTTGGGGGCCTATGGCTACACCTTC

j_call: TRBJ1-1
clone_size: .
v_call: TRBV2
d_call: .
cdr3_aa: CASSFGQTIEAFF
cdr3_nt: TGTGCCAGCAGTTTTGGACAGACCATTGAAGCTTTCTTT

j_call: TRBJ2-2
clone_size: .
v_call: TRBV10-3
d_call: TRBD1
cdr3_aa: CATFTGGDTGELFF
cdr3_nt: TGTGCCACCTTTACAGGGGGCGACACCGGGGAGCTGTTTTTT

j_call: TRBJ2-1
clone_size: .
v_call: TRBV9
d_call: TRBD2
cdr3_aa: CASSVHLRESDEQFF
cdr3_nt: TGTGCCAGCAGCGTTCATCTGCGGGAGTCGGATGAGCAGTTCTTC

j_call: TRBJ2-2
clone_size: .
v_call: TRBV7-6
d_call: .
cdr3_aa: CASSLPSGELFF
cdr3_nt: TGTGCCAGCAGCTTACCCTCCGGGGAGCTGTTTTTT

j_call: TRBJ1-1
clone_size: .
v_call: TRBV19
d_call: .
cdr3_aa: CASSPGGSVNTEAFF
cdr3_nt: TGTGCCAGTAGTCCAGGCGGGAGTGTGAACACTGAAGCTTTCTTT

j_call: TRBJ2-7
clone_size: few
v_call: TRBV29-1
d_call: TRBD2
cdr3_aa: CSALTSGRYEQYF
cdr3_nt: TGCAGCGCTCTGACTAGCGGGAGATACGAGCAGTACTTC

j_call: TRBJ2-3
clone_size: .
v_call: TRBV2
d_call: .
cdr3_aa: CASSRDISEYF
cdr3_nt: TGTGCCAGCAGTAGGGACATCTCGGAGTATTTT

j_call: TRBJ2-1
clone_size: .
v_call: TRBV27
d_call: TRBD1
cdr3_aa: CASSRGQGPYNEQFF
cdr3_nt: TGTGCCAGCAGTCGTGGACAGGGTCCCTACAATGAGCAGTTCTTC

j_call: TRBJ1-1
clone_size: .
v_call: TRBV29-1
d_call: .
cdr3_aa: CSVKKWTMNTEAFF
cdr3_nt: TGCAGCGTAAAAAAGTGGACAATGAACACTGAAGCTTTCTTT

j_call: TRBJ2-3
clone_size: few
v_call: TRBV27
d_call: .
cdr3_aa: CASSSVDTDTQYF
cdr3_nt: TGTGCCAGCAGTTCAGTCGACACAGATACGCAGTATTTT

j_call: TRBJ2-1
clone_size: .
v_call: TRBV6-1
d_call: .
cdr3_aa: CASGPPPGTVNEQFF
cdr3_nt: TGTGCCAGCGGACCTCCCCCCGGGACTGTCAATGAGCAGTTCTTC

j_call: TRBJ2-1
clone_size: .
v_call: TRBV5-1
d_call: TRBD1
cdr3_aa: CASSAGTGNYNEQFF
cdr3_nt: TGCGCCAGCAGCGCCGGGACAGGCAACTACAATGAGCAGTTCTTC

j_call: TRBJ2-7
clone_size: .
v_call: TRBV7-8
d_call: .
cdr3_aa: CASSQFSPRSSYEQYF
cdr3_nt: TGTGCCAGCAGCCAATTTAGCCCTCGGAGCTCCTACGAGCAGTACTTC

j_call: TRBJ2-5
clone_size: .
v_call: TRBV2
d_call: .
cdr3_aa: CASKSWETQYF
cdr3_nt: TGTGCCAGCAAGAGCTGGGAGACCCAGTACTTC

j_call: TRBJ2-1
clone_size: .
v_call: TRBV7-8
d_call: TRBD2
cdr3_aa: CASRFRTSGINEQFF
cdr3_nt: TGTGCCAGCAGATTTCGGACTAGCGGGATCAATGAGCAGTTCTTC

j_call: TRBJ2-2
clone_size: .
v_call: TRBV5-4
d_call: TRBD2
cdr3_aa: CASSLGGPSGTGELFF
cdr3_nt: TGTGCCAGCAGCTTGGGAGGCCCTAGCGGAACCGGGGAGCTGTTTTTT

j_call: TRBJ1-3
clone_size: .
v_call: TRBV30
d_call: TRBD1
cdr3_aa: CAVDRDRVSGNTIYF
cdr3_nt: TGTGCCGTCGACCGGGACAGGGTATCTGGAAACACCATATATTTT

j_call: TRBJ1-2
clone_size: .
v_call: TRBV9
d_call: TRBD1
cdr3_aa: CASSVGTGVGYGYTF
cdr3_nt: TGTGCCAGCAGCGTAGGGACAGGGGTGGGCTATGGCTACACCTTC

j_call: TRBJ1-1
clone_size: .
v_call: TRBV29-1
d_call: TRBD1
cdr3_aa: CSVDERDRATEAFF
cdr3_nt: TGCAGCGTTGATGAACGAGACAGGGCCACTGAAGCTTTCTTT

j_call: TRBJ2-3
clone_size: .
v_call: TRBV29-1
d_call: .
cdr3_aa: CSVLGVLASTDTQYF
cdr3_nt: TGCAGCGTTCTGGGAGTTCTAGCTAGCACAGATACGCAGTATTTT

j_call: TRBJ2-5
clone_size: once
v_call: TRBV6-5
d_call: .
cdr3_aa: CASSYEQLRVEETQYF
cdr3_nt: TGTGCCAGCAGTTATGAGCAACTGCGTGTTGAGGAGACCCAGTACTTC

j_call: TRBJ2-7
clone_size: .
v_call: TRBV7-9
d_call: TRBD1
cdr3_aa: CASTLDRAPYGWHF
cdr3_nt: TGTGCCAGCACCTTAGACAGGGCCCCCTACGGGTGGCACTTC

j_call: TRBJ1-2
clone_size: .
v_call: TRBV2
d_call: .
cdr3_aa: CASSYILYGYTF
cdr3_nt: TGTGCCAGCAGTTACATCCTCTATGGCTACACCTTC

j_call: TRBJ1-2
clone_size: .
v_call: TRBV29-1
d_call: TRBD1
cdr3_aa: CSVESGTGVGYTF
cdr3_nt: TGCAGCGTTGAAAGTGGGACAGGGGTAGGCTACACCTTC

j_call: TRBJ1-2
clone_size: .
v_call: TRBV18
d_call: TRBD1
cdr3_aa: CASSPRTGDPTNYGYTF
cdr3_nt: TGTGCCAGCTCACCACGGACAGGGGATCCCACTAACTATGGCTACACCTTC

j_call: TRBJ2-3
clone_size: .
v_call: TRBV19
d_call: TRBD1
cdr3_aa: CASRDRLTDTQYF
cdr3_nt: TGTGCCAGCCGGGACAGGCTCACAGATACGCAGTATTTT

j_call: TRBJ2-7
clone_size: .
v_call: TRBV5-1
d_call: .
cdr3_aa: CASSNHYEQYF
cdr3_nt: TGCGCCAGCAGCAATCACTACGAGCAGTACTTC

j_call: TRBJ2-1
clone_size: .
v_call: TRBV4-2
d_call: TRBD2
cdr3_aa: CASSQEFGGRGYNEQFF
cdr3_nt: TGTGCCAGCAGCCAAGAATTCGGCGGGAGGGGCTACAATGAGCAGTTCTTC

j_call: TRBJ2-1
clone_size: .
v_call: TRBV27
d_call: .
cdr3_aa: CASTWEWGDDNEQFF
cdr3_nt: TGTGCCAGCACCTGGGAGTGGGGGGACGACAATGAGCAGTTCTTC

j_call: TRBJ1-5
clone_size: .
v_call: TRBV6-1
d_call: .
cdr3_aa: CASRVEIDSNQPQHF
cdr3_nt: TGTGCCAGCAGGGTCGAGATTGATAGCAATCAGCCCCAGCATTTT

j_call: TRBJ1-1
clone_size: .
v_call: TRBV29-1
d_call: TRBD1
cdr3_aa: CSLGTEGTVEAFF
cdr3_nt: TGCAGCCTAGGGACAGAGGGGACTGTTGAAGCTTTCTTT

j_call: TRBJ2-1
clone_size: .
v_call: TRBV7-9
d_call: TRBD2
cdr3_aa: CASSRAGVGYNEQFF
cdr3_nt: TGTGCCAGCAGCCGAGCGGGAGTGGGGTACAATGAGCAGTTCTTC

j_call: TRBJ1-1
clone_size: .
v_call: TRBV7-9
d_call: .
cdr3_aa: CASSPRGGHEAFF
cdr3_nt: TGTGCCAGCAGCCCCCGGGGGGGACATGAAGCTTTCTTT

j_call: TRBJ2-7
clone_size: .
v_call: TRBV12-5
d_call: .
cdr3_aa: CASAKNTYEQYF
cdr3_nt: TGTGCTAGTGCCAAGAACACCTACGAGCAGTACTTC

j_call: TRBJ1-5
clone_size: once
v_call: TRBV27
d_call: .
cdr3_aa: CASSFSGGLPGPQHF
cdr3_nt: TGTGCCAGCAGTTTCTCGGGGGGCCTCCCAGGGCCCCAGCATTTT

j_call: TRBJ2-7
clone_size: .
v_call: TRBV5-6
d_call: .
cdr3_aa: CASRPEIGTEQYF
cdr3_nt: TGTGCCAGCAGGCCGGAGATTGGAACCGAGCAGTACTTC